This TCR beta chain was sequenced in a study of blood T cell repertoires in COVID-19. Study overall: Sources were T cells, B-cell-depleted T cells, or PBMCs; the material itself was cDNA or gDNA.

About this clone: A junction end diverges from the germline sequence, so it may reflect a read error.

Repertoires were generated with immunoSEQ multiplex PCR, while TCRdb's copy carries only in-frame clones and drops some. The sample shows about 82,000 clones, about 80% of them seen only once. Germline-derived CDR1 and CDR2 are MGHDK and SYGVNS. The CDR3 loop spans 14 amino acids. Material: peripheral blood. This sequence joins TRBV25-1 and TRBJ2-1, with 9 bases identical to TRBD2. The sequence was collected from a middle-aged woman with active or convalescent COVID-19. The CDR3 protein is CASSEFGREGRLVF. CDR3 coding DNA: TGTGCCAGCAGTGAATTTGGGCGGGAGGGCCGTTTGGTCTTC.